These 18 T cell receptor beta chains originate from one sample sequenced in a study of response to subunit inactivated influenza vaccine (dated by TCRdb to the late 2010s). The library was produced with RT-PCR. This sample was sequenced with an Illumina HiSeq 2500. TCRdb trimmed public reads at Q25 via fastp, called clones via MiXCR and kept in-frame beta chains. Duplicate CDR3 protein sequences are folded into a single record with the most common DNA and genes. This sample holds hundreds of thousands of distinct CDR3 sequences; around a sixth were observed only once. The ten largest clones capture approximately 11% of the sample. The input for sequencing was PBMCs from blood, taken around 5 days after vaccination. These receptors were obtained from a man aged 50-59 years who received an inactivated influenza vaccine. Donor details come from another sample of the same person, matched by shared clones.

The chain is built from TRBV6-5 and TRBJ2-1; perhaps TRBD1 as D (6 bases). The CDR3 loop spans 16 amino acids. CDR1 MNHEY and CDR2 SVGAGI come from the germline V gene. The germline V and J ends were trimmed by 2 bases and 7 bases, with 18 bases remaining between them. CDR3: CASSYTETVGGNEQFF. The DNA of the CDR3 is TGTGCCAGCAGTTACACAGAGACCGTAGGGGGTAATGAGCAGTTCTTC.

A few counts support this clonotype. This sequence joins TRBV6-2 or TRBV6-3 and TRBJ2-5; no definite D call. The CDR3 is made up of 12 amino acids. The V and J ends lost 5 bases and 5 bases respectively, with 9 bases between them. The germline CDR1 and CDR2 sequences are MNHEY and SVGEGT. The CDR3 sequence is CASSVTFETQYF. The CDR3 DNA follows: TGTGCCAGCAGTGTTACGTTTGAGACCCAGTACTTC.

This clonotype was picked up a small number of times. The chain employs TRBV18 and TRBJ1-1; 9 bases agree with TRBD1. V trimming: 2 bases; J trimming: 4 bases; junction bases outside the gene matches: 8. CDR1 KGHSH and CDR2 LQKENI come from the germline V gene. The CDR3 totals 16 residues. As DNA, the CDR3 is TGTGCCAGCTCACCAAAACGGACAGGGGTAGGCACTGAAGCTTTCTTT. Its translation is CASSPKRTGVGTEAFF.

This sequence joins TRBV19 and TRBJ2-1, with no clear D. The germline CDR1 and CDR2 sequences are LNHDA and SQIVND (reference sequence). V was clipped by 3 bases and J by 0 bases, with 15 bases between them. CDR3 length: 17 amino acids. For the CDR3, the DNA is TGTGCCAGTAGTATTCGCGCCAGCCAGAGCTCCTACAATGAGCAGTTCTTC. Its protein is CASSIRASQSSYNEQFF.

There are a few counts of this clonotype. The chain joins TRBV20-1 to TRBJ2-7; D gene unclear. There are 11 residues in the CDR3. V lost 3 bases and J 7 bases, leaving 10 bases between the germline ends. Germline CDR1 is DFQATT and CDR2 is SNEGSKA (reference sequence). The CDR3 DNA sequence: TGCAGTGCTAGTGAATTTGCTGAGCAGTACTTC. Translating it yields CSASEFAEQYF.

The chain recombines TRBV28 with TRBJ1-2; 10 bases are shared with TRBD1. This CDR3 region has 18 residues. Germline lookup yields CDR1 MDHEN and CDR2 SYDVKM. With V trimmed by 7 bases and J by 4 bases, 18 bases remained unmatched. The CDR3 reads CASNPSGPKRDRGYGYTF. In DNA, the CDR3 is TGTGCCAGCAACCCCTCGGGCCCCAAACGGGACAGGGGCTATGGCTACACCTTC.

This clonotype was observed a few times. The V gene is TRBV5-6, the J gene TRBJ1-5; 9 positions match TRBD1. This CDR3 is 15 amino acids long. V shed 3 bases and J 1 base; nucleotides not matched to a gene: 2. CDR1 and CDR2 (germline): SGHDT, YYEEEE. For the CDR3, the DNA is TGTGCCAGCAGCTGGGGGACAGGGAGCAATCAGCCCCAGCATTTT. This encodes CASSWGTGSNQPQHF.

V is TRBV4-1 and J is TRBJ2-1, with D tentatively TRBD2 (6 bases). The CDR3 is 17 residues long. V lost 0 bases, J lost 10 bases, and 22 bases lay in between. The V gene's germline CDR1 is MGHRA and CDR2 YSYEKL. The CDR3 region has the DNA TGCGCCAGCAGCCAAGAGGAGTCCGGGAGAGGGCTCCACGAGCAGTTCTTC. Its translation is CASSQEESGRGLHEQFF.

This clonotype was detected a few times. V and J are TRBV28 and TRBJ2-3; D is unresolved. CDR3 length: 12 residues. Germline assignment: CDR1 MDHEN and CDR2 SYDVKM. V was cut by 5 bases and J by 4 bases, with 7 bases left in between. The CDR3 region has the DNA TGTGCCAGCAGTCCCGAGCCAGATACGCAGTATTTT. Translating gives CASSPEPDTQYF. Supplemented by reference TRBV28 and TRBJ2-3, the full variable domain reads DVKVTQSSRYLVKRTGEKVFLECVQDMDHENMFWYRQDPGLGLRLIYFSYDVKMKEKGDIPEGYSVSREKKERFSLILESASTNQTSMYLCASSPEPDTQYFGPGTRLTVL.

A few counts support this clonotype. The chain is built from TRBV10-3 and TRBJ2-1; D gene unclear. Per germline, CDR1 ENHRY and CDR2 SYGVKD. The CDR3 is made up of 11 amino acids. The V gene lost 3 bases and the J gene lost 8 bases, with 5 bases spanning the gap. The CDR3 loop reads CAISERDEQFF. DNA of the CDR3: TGTGCCATCAGTGAAAGGGATGAGCAGTTCTTC.

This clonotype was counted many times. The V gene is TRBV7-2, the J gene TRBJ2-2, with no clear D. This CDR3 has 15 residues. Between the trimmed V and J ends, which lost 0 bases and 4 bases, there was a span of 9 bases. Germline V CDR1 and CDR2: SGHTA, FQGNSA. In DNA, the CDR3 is TGTGCCAGCAGCTTAGCCCCCTGGGGCACCGGGGAGCTGTTTTTT. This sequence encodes CASSLAPWGTGELFF.

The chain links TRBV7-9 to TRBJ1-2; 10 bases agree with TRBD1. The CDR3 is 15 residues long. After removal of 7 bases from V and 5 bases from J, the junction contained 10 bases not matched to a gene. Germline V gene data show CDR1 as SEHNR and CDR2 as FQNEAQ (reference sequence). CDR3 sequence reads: CASTPSGTGVYGYTF. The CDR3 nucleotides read TGTGCCAGCACCCCATCCGGGACAGGGGTATATGGCTACACCTTC.

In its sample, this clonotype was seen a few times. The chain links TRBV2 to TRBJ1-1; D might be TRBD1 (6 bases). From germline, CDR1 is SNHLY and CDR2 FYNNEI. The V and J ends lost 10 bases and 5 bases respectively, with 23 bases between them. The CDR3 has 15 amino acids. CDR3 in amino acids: CAIMTGGEGETEAFF. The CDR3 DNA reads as TGTGCCATCATGACGGGGGGCGAGGGAGAGACTGAAGCTTTCTTT. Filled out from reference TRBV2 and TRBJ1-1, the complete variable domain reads EPEVTQTPSHQVTQMGQEVILRCVPISNHLYFYWYRQILGQKVEFLVSFYNNEISEKSEIFDDQFSVERPDGSNFTLKIRSTKLEDSAMYFCAIMTGGEGETEAFFGQGTRLTVV.

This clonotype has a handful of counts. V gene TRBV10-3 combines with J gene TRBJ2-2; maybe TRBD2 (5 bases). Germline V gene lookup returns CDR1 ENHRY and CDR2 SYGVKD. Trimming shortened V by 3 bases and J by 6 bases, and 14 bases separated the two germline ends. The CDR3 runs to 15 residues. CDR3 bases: TGTGCCATCAGTGACTCGGGGAGCCGGCCCGGGGAGCTGTTTTTT. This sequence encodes CAISDSGSRPGELFF.

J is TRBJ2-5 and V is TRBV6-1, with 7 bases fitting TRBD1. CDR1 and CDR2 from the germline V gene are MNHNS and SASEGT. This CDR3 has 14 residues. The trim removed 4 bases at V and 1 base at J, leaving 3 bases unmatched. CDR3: CASSVNRGQETQYF. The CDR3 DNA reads TGTGCCAGCAGTGTTAACAGGGGCCAAGAGACCCAGTACTTC.

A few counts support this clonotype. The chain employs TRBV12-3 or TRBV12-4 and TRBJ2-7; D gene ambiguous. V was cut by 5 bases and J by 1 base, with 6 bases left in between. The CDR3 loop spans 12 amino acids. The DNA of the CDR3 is TGTGCCAGCAGTCATGGATCCTACGAGCAGTACTTC. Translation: CASSHGSYEQYF.

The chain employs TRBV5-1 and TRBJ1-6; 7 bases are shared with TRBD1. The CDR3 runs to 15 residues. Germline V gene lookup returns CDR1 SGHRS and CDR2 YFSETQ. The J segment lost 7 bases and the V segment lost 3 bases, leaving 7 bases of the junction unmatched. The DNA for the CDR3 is TGCGCCAGCAGCTCAACAGGGGTTGACAATTCACCCCTCCACTTT. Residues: CASSSTGVDNSPLHF.

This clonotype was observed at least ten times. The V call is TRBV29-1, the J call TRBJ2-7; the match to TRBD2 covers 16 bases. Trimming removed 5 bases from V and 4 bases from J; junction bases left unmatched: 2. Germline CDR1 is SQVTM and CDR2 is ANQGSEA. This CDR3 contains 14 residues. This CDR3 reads CSVRGLAGGYEQYF. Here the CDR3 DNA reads TGCAGCGTTAGGGGACTAGCGGGAGGGTACGAGCAGTACTTC.